This T cell receptor (beta chain) was profiled in a study of T cell repertoires in cytomegalovirus infection. Study-wide context: HLA-C-restricted CMV epitopes, recently identified, and well-studied HLA-B-restricted ones were used by the study. A matching HLA type, together with CMV infection, was signaled by public TCR beta signatures. Regarding the study as a whole: HLA-C-restricted TCR beta clonotypes specific for CMV led the ex vivo response.

The sample holds a few counts of this clonotype. Its matching antigen is unknown. TCRdb called the reads again in MiXCR, with one record for every CDR3 protein. The sample shows roughly 700,000 distinct CDR3 sequences, roughly 30% of them seen only once. Trimming at V came to 1 base and at J to 5 bases, leaving 7 bases not matched to a gene. This CDR3 is built from 16 residues. Germline CDR1 SGHTA, CDR2 FQGNSA. This sequence originates from a human donor in good health (CMV status not recorded). Some clones in this sample may be carry-over from other donors' samples. V usage is TRBV7-2 and J usage is TRBJ2-3; 9 bases line up with TRBD1. The input for sequencing was cultured PBMCs, taken from culture after CMV antigen stimulation. CDR3 DNA sequence: TGTGCCAGCAGCTTAGGTTCGGGACAGGGTGGAGATACGCAGTATTTT. Translating it yields CASSLGSGQGGDTQYF.